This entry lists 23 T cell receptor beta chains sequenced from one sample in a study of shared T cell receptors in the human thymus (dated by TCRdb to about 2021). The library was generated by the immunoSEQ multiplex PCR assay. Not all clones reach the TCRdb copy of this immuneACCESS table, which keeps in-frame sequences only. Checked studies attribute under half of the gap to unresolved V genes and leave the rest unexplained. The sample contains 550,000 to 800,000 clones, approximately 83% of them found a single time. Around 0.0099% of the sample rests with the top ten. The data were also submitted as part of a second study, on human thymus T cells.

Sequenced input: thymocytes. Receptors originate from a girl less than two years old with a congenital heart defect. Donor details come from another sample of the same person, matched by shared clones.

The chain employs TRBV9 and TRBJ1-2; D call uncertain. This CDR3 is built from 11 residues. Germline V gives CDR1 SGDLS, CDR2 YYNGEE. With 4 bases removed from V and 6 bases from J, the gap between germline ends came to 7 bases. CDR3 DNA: TGTGCCAGCAGCTCCCGGGATGGCTACACCTTC. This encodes CASSSRDGYTF. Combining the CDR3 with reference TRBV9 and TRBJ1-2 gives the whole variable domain DSGVTQTPKHLITATGQRVTLRCSPRSGDLSVYWYQQSLDQGLQFLIQYYNGEERAKGNILERFSAQQFPDLHSELNLSSLELGDSALYFCASSSRDGYTFGSGTRLTVV.

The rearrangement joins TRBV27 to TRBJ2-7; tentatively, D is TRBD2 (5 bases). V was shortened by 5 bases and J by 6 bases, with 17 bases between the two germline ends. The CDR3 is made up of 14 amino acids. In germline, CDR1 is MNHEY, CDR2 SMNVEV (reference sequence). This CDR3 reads CASSPSAETGEQYF. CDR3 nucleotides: TGTGCCAGCAGTCCATCAGCGGAAACGGGCGAGCAGTACTTC.

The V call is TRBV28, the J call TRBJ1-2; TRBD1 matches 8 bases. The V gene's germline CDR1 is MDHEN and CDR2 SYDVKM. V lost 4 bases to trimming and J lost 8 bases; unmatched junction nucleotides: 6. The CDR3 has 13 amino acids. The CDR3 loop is CASSSSTGEGYTF. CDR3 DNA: TGTGCCAGCAGTTCCTCGACAGGGGAGGGCTACACCTTC.

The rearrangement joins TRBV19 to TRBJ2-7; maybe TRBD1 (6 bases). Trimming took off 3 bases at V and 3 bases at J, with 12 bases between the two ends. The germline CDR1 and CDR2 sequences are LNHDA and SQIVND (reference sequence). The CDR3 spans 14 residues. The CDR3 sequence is CASSIRGRIYEQYF. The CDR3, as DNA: TGTGCCAGTAGTATCAGGGGACGGATCTACGAGCAGTACTTC.

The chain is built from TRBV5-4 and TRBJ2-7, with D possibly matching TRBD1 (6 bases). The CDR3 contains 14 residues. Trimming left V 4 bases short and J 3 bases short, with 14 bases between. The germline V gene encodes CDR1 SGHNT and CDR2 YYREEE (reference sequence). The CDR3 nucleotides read TGTGCCAGCAGCAATGACAGGAGAAACTACGAGCAGTACTTC. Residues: CASSNDRRNYEQYF.

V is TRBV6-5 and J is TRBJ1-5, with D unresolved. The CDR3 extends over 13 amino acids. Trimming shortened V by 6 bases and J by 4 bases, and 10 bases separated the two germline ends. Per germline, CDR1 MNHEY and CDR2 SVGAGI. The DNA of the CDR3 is TGTGCCAGCAGCCCGGTTTTAAATCAGCCCCAGCATTTT. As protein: CASSPVLNQPQHF.

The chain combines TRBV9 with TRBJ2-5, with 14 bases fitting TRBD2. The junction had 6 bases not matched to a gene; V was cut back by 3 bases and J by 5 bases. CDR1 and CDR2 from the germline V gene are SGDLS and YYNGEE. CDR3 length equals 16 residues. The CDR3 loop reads CASSETSGGAGETQYF. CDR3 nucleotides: TGTGCCAGCAGCGAGACTAGCGGGGGGGCCGGTGAGACCCAGTACTTC.

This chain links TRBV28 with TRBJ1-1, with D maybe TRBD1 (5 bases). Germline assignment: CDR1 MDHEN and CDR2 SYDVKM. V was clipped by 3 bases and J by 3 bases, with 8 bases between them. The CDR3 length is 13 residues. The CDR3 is CASSFSGYTEAFF. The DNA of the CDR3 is TGTGCCAGCAGTTTTTCAGGGTACACTGAAGCTTTCTTT.

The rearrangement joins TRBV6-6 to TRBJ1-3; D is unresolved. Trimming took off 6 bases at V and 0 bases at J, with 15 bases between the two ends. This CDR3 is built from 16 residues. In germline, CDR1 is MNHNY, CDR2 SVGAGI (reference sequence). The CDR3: CASRPGGLGSGNTIYF. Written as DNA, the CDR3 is TGTGCCAGCAGACCGGGAGGGTTGGGCTCTGGAAACACCATATATTTT.

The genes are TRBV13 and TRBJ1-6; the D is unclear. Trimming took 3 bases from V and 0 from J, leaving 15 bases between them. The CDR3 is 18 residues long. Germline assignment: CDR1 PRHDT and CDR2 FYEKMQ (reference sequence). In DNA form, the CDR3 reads TGTGCCAGCAGCTTTCGGAGCGGGCAGAGCTCCTATAATTCACCCCTCCACTTT. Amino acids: CASSFRSGQSSYNSPLHF. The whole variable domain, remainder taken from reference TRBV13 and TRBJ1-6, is AAGVIQSPRHLIKEKRETATLKCYPIPRHDTVYWYQQGPGQDPQFLISFYEKMQSDKGSIPDRFSAQQFSDYHSELNMSSLELGDSALYFCASSFRSGQSSYNSPLHFGNGTRLTVT.

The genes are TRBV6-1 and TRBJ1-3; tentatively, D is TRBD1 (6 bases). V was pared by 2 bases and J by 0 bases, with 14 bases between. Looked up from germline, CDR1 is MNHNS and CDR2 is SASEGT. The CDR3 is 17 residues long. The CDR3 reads CASSETRQDNSGNTIYF. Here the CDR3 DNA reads TGTGCCAGCAGTGAAACTCGACAGGATAACTCTGGAAACACCATATATTTT.

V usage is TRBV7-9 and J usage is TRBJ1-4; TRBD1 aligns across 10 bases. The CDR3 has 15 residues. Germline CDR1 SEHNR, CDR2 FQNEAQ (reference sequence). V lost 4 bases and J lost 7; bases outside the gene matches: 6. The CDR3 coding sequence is TGTGCCAGCAGCTGGGACAGGGGAAGGGGTGAAAAACTGTTTTTT. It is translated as CASSWDRGRGEKLFF.

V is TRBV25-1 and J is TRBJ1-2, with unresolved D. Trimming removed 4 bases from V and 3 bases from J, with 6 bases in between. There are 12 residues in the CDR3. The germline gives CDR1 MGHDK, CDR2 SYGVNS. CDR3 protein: CASSAEDYGYTF. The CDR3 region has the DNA TGTGCCAGCAGTGCAGAGGACTATGGCTACACCTTC.

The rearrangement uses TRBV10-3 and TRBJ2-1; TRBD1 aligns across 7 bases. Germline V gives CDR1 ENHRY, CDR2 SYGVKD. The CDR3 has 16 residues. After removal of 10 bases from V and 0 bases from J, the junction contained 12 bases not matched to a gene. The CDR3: CATIRDSQSSYNEQFF. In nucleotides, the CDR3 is TGTGCCACCATTAGGGACAGCCAGAGCTCCTACAATGAGCAGTTCTTC.

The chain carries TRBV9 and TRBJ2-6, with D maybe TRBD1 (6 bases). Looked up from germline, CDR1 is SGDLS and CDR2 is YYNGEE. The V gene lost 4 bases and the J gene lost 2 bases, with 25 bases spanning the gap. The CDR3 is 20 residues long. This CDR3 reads CASSTPLRAGVVTGANVLTF. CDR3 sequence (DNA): TGTGCCAGCAGCACCCCCCTTAGGGCAGGGGTGGTCACTGGGGCCAACGTCCTGACTTTC.

The CDR3, as DNA: TGTGCCAGCTCACCACGCGAGTTTTTACTAAACTATGGCTACACCTTC. This gives the protein CASSPREFLLNYGYTF. This chain links TRBV18 with TRBJ1-2; D is uncertain. This CDR3 region has 16 residues. Trimming stripped 1 base from V and 2 bases from J, with 14 bases between. Germline V CDR1 and CDR2: KGHSH, LQKENI.

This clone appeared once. In DNA, the CDR3 is TGTGCCAGCAGGGAGGACAGGGTAAGGGAGGATGCTTTCTTT. Its protein is CASREDRVREDAFF. This chain connects TRBV2 to TRBJ1-1, with 8 bases aligning to TRBD1. CDR1 is SNHLY and CDR2 is FYNNEI in the germline V gene. The CDR3 totals 14 residues. Trimming at V came to 6 bases and at J to 11 bases, leaving 14 bases not matched to a gene. The whole variable domain, filled in from reference TRBV2 and TRBJ1-1, reads EPEVTQTPSHQVTQMGQEVILRCVPISNHLYFYWYRQILGQKVEFLVSFYNNEISEKSEIFDDQFSVERPDGSNFTLKIRSTKLEDSAMYFCASREDRVREDAFFGQGTRLTVV.

The CDR3 DNA follows: TGTGCCAGCCGGAGGGAGAACGGGGCCTCTGGGGCCAACGTCCTGACTTTC. Translated, it gives CASRRENGASGANVLTF. V usage is TRBV27 and J usage is TRBJ2-6; maybe TRBD2 (6 bases). V lost 8 bases, J lost 0 bases, and 17 bases lay in between. Germline lookup yields CDR1 MNHEY and CDR2 SMNVEV (reference sequence). CDR3 length equals 17 residues.

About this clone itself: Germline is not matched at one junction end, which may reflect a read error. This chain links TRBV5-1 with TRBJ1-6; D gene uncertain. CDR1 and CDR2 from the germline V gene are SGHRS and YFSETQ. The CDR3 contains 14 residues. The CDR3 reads CASSLATTNSPPHF. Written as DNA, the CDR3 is TGCGCCAGCAGCTTGGCCACAACTAATTCACCCCCCCACTTT.

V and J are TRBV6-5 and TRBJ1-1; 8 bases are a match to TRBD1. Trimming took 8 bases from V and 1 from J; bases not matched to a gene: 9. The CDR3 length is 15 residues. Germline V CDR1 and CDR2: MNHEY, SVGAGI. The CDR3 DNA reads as TGTGCCAGCCAGGACAGGGTCAACCCGAACACTGAAGCTTTCTTT. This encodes CASQDRVNPNTEAFF.

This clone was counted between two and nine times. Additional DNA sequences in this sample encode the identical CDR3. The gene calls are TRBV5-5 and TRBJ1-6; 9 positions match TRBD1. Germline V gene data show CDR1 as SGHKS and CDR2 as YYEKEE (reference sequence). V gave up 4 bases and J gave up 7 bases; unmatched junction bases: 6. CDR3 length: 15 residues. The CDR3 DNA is TGTGCCAGCAGCCCTAGACAGGGGGGGAATTCACCCCTCCACTTT. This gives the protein CASSPRQGGNSPLHF.

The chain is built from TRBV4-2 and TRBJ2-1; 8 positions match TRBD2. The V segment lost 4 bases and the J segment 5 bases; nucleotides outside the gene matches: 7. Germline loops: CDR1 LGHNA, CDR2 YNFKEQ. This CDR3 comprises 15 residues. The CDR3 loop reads CASSPRAGGHNEQFF. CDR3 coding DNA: TGTGCCAGCAGCCCCCGGGCGGGGGGCCACAATGAGCAGTTCTTC.

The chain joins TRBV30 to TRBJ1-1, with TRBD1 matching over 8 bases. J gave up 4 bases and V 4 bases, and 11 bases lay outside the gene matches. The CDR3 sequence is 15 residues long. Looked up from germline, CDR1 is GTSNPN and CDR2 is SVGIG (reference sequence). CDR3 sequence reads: CAWTRDRGRSTEAFF. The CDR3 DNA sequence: TGTGCCTGGACCAGAGACAGGGGACGGAGCACTGAAGCTTTCTTT.